One sample yielded the 32 T cell receptor beta chains listed below, sequenced in a study of blood T cell repertoires in COVID-19. The data were produced by immunoSEQ multiplex PCR, yet TCRdb's version contains in-frame clones alone and is incomplete. The sample lists around 100,000 clones; around four fifths were seen once. The source material was peripheral blood. These receptor sequences come from a man between 65 and 79 years old with active or convalescent COVID-19.

The J gene is TRBJ2-3, the V gene TRBV29-1; 13 bases are shared with TRBD2. Germline CDR1 reads SQVTM; CDR2 reads ANQGSEA. The CDR3 extends over 15 amino acids. V was pared by 5 bases and J by 2 bases, with 4 bases of the junction left unmatched. The CDR3 region is CSVPTSGGTTDTQYF. The DNA for the CDR3 is TGCAGCGTTCCGACTAGCGGGGGGACCACAGATACGCAGTATTTT.

This clone was found many times. The chain uses TRBV24-1 and TRBJ2-5, with 10 bases aligning to TRBD1. Germline CDR1 KGHDR, CDR2 SFDVKD. V lost 1 base to trimming and J lost 5 bases; unmatched junction nucleotides: 6. The CDR3 is made up of 16 amino acids. CDR3 nucleotide sequence: TGTGCCACCAGTGATTTCCGACAGGGGGCAAGGGAGACCCAGTACTTC. Amino acids: CATSDFRQGARETQYF.

The chain links TRBV10-3 to TRBJ2-7, with TRBD1 matching over 8 bases. There are 15 residues in the CDR3. From germline, CDR1 is ENHRY and CDR2 SYGVKD. The V gene end was trimmed by 7 bases and the J gene end by 5 bases; junction bases not matched to a gene: 13. The CDR3 bases are TGTGCCATCACTGCCAGGACAGGGTCATCAGACGAGCAGTACTTC. It yields the protein CAITARTGSSDEQYF.

This clone was seen only a few times. The rearrangement uses TRBV2 and TRBJ2-7; 11 nucleotides agree with TRBD1. CDR3 length: 13 amino acids. Germline V CDR1 and CDR2: SNHLY, FYNNEI. The trim removed 11 bases at V and 3 bases at J, leaving 6 bases unmatched. CDR3 in DNA: TGTGCCCGGGGGACAGGGGGGTTCTACGAGCAGTACTTC. Encoded protein: CARGTGGFYEQYF.

The count of this clone is one. The rearrangement links TRBV29-1 to TRBJ1-1; D unclear. V lost 5 bases, J lost 3 bases, and 13 bases lay in between. The CDR3 length is 13 residues. CDR1 is SQVTM, CDR2 ANQGSEA, per germline. CDR3 residues: CSVLETMDTEAFF. The CDR3 DNA is TGCAGCGTTTTGGAGACGATGGACACTGAAGCTTTCTTT.

CDR3 nucleotide sequence: TGTGCCAGCAGTGATGGGGGGAGGGTGAGAACAGATACGCAGTATTTT. It specifies CASSDGGRVRTDTQYF. This rearrangement joins TRBV2 to TRBJ2-3, with 7 positions matching TRBD2. Germline V gives CDR1 SNHLY, CDR2 FYNNEI. The ends lost 3 bases at V and 3 bases at J; junction bases unmatched: 9. The length of the CDR3 is 16 residues.

The chain combines TRBV7-9 with TRBJ2-1; no definite D call. With 5 bases removed from V and 5 bases from J, the gap between germline ends came to 16 bases. Germline V gives CDR1 SEHNR, CDR2 FQNEAQ (reference sequence). The CDR3 contains 15 residues. The CDR3 coding sequence is TGTGCCAGCAGCACCATAGCAGCCCCTCACAATGAGCAGTTCTTC. It is translated as CASSTIAAPHNEQFF.

Ten or more counts support this clone. This chain uses TRBV7-2 with TRBJ1-3; 8 bases are a match to TRBD1. V lost 1 base and J lost 4; bases outside the gene matches: 6. In germline, CDR1 is SGHTA, CDR2 FQGNSA. The CDR3 extends over 16 amino acids. The CDR3 DNA reads TGTGCCAGCAGCTTAGTGGGGACAGGAGAAGGAAACACCATATATTTT. Translated, it gives CASSLVGTGEGNTIYF. Together with reference TRBV7-2 and TRBJ1-3, the CDR3 gives the full variable domain: GAGVSQSPSNKVTEKGKDVELRCDPISGHTALYWYRQSLGQGLEFLIYFQGNSAPDKSGLPSDRFSAERTGGSVSTLTIQRTQQEDSAVYLCASSLVGTGEGNTIYFGEGSWLTVV.

V is TRBV5-1 and J is TRBJ2-5, with D perhaps matching TRBD1 (6 bases). Trimming stripped 2 bases from V and 3 bases from J, with 8 bases between. This CDR3 contains 13 residues. CDR1 and CDR2 from the germline V gene are SGHRS and YFSETQ. CDR3 DNA sequence: TGCGCCAGCAGCTTTGCAGGGGAAGAGACCCAGTACTTC. The encoded protein is CASSFAGEETQYF.

This rearrangement joins TRBV7-9 to TRBJ1-2; D perhaps matches TRBD1 (5 bases). The V gene lost 1 base and the J gene lost 5 bases, with 11 bases spanning the gap. Germline CDR1 SEHNR, CDR2 FQNEAQ (reference sequence). The CDR3 is 14 amino acids. The CDR3 reads CASSLGDRNYGYTF. The DNA of the CDR3 is TGTGCCAGCAGCTTAGGAGACAGAAATTATGGCTACACCTTC.

DNA of the CDR3: TGTGCCAGCAGTTTCAGGGAGGGGGAGACCCAGTACTTC. Translating gives CASSFREGETQYF. The chain is built from TRBV27 and TRBJ2-5; 7 bases are a match to TRBD2. Germline V gene sequence: CDR1 MNHEY, CDR2 SMNVEV (reference sequence). The CDR3 has 13 amino acids. Trimming removed 3 bases from V and 5 bases from J; junction bases left unmatched: 3.

The rearrangement uses TRBV7-2 and TRBJ1-5; weak D call: TRBD1 (5 bases). The CDR3 has 15 amino acids. Germline V gene data show CDR1 as SGHTA and CDR2 as FQGNSA. V was shortened by 3 bases and J by 1 base, with 10 bases between the two germline ends. CDR3: CASSFGGESNQPQHF. In DNA form, the CDR3 reads TGTGCCAGCAGCTTCGGGGGTGAGAGCAATCAGCCCCAGCATTTT.

V is TRBV4-3 and J is TRBJ1-2; TRBD1 agrees at 9 bases. V shed 1 base and J 6 bases; nucleotides not matched to a gene: 12. The CDR3 totals 17 residues. Germline V gene sequence: CDR1 LGHNA, CDR2 YSLEER. The CDR3 region is CASSQGIPGQGINGYTF. The CDR3 DNA sequence: TGCGCCAGCAGCCAAGGAATACCGGGACAGGGAATAAATGGCTACACCTTC.

As DNA, the CDR3 is TGTGCCACCAGTGACCTCTTAAATGAGCAGTTCTTC. Translating gives CATSDLLNEQFF. The J gene is TRBJ2-1, the V gene TRBV24-1; D is undetermined. CDR1 KGHDR and CDR2 SFDVKD come from the germline V gene. This CDR3 spans 12 amino acids. The V end lost 4 bases, the J end lost 7 bases, and 7 bases lay between the germline ends.

This clone was observed a few times. The chain has TRBV11-1 and TRBJ1-2; 7 bases agree with TRBD1. After removal of 5 bases from V and 1 base from J, the junction contained 10 bases not matched to a gene. The CDR3 is 16 amino acids. Per germline, CDR1 SGHAT and CDR2 FQDESV (reference sequence). CDR3 sequence (DNA): TGTGCCAGCAGCCCTAACCGAGGGGGCCTTAACTATGGCTACACCTTC. As protein: CASSPNRGGLNYGYTF.

This rearrangement joins TRBV7-9 to TRBJ1-1; D possibly corresponds to TRBD1 (5 bases). V shed 5 bases and J shed 5 bases, with 12 bases lying between them. Germline V lookup: CDR1 SEHNR, CDR2 FQNEAQ (reference sequence). This CDR3 is built from 13 residues. CDR3 region: CASSPQRGTEAFF. CDR3 DNA sequence: TGTGCCAGCAGCCCCCAGCGGGGGACTGAAGCTTTCTTT. The whole variable domain, filled in from reference TRBV7-9 and TRBJ1-1, reads DTGVSQNPRHKITKRGQNVTFRCDPISEHNRLYWYRQTLGQGPEFLTYFQNEAQLEKSRLLSDRFSAERPKGSFSTLEIQRTEQGDSAMYLCASSPQRGTEAFFGQGTRLTVV.

This sequence joins TRBV7-2 and TRBJ1-1; D possibly corresponds to TRBD1 (5 bases). Trimming stripped 2 bases from V and 4 bases from J, with 11 bases between. Germline V gene sequence: CDR1 SGHTA, CDR2 FQGNSA. This CDR3 contains 14 residues. The DNA for the CDR3 is TGTGCCAGCAGCTTATTTGGGGGGGGCACTGAAGCTTTCTTT. This sequence encodes CASSLFGGGTEAFF.

The chain recombines TRBV28 with TRBJ1-3; unclear D gene. The length of the CDR3 is 14 residues. V was shortened by 5 bases and J by 0 bases, with 8 bases between the two germline ends. The germline CDR1 and CDR2 sequences are MDHEN and SYDVKM. For the CDR3, the DNA is TGTGCCAGCAGTCCCTACGGCTCTGGAAACACCATATATTTT. It translates to CASSPYGSGNTIYF.

The chain couples TRBV24-1 to TRBJ2-1, with D possibly matching TRBD1 (5 bases). V lost 10 bases and J lost 5, with 14 bases in between. This CDR3 is 13 amino acids long. CDR1 is KGHDR and CDR2 is SFDVKD in the germline V gene. Written as DNA, the CDR3 is TGTGCCACAACCAGGGCTGGGGACAATGAGCAGTTCTTC. This gives the protein CATTRAGDNEQFF.

This clone was picked up one time. The V call is TRBV19, the J call TRBJ1-5, with a tentative D call TRBD1 (5 bases). The V gene lost 3 bases and the J gene lost 0 bases, with 9 bases spanning the gap. The CDR3 length is 15 residues. Germline V gene lookup returns CDR1 LNHDA and CDR2 SQIVND (reference sequence). The CDR3 DNA follows: TGTGCCAGTAGTATGAGCAGGGATAGCAATCAGCCCCAGCATTTT. Encoded protein: CASSMSRDSNQPQHF.

CDR3 in amino acids: CASSFLGTSGGGNEQFF. The CDR3 DNA follows: TGTGCCAGCAGCTTTCTCGGGACTAGCGGGGGGGGAAATGAGCAGTTCTTC. The chain carries TRBV7-2 and TRBJ2-1, with 16 bases that match TRBD2. Per the germline V gene, CDR1 is SGHTA and CDR2 is FQGNSA. CDR3 length: 17 residues. Losses at the gene ends were 3 bases for V and 7 bases for J; bases not matched to a gene: 6.

The rearrangement links TRBV11-2 to TRBJ2-5; 15 positions match TRBD2. J lost 5 bases, V lost 4 bases, and 11 bases had no gene match. The germline V gene encodes CDR1 SGHAT and CDR2 FQNNGV. The CDR3 spans 18 residues. Here the CDR3 DNA reads TGTGCCAGCAGCTCCTTCTACCCCGGACTAGCGGGAGGGGAGACCCAGTACTTC. As protein: CASSSFYPGLAGGETQYF. Using reference TRBV11-2 and TRBJ2-5 for the parts outside the CDR3, the full variable domain is EAGVAQSPRYKIIEKRQSVAFWCNPISGHATLYWYQQILGQGPKLLIQFQNNGVVDDSQLPKDRFSAERLKGVDSTLKIQPAKLEDSAVYLCASSSFYPGLAGGETQYFGPGTRLLVL.

The CDR3 DNA is TGTGCCAGCAGCCCCGGGACAGGGGGTCAGCCCCAGCATTTT. It specifies CASSPGTGGQPQHF. The chain has TRBV7-2 and TRBJ1-5; 11 positions match TRBD1. Per germline, CDR1 SGHTA and CDR2 FQGNSA. V gave up 5 bases and J gave up 6 bases; unmatched junction bases: 3. The CDR3 contains 14 residues. The variable domain in full, with the rest retrieved from reference TRBV7-2 and TRBJ1-5, is GAGVSQSPSNKVTEKGKDVELRCDPISGHTALYWYRQSLGQGLEFLIYFQGNSAPDKSGLPSDRFSAERTGGSVSTLTIQRTQQEDSAVYLCASSPGTGGQPQHFGDGTRLSIL.

The rearrangement uses TRBV29-1 and TRBJ2-1; 13 nucleotides match TRBD2. The junction had 6 bases not matched to a gene; V was cut back by 7 bases and J by 0 bases. This CDR3 region has 16 residues. Looked up from germline, CDR1 is SQVTM and CDR2 is ANQGSEA. The DNA of the CDR3 is TGCAGCGCCGGACTAGCGGGAGAGAGCTCCTACAATGAGCAGTTCTTC. Translated, it gives CSAGLAGESSYNEQFF.

J is TRBJ2-3 and V is TRBV5-1; 7 bases are shared with TRBD2. With 0 bases clipped from V and 0 bases from J, the junction kept 1 base outside the gene matches. Looked up from germline, CDR1 is SGHRS and CDR2 is YFSETQ. The CDR3 is made up of 15 amino acids. CDR3 coding DNA: TGCGCCAGCAGCTTGGAAGCGGGGAGCACAGATACGCAGTATTTT. Protein product: CASSLEAGSTDTQYF.

The rearrangement uses TRBV7-9 and TRBJ2-1, with a weak D call TRBD1 (6 bases). V lost 7 bases and J 6 bases, leaving 16 bases between the germline ends. Germline V gene data show CDR1 as SEHNR and CDR2 as FQNEAQ (reference sequence). CDR3 length: 14 amino acids. In DNA form, the CDR3 reads TGTGCCAGCACCCAAACAGGGATGGGCAATGAGCAGTTCTTC. This codes for CASTQTGMGNEQFF.

The chain combines TRBV5-1 with TRBJ2-3, with 10 nucleotides matching TRBD2. V lost 2 bases, J lost 4 bases, and 7 bases stayed unmatched. Germline-derived CDR1 and CDR2 are SGHRS and YFSETQ. The CDR3 runs 16 residues. The CDR3 is CASSLGTSGVADTQYF. The CDR3 bases are TGCGCCAGCAGCTTAGGAACTAGCGGGGTGGCAGATACGCAGTATTTT. Together with reference TRBV5-1 and TRBJ2-3, the CDR3 gives the full variable domain: KAGVTQTPRYLIKTRGQQVTLSCSPISGHRSVSWYQQTPGQGLQFLFEYFSETQRNKGNFPGRFSGRQFSNSRSEMNVSTLELGDSALYLCASSLGTSGVADTQYFGPGTRLTVL.

In this sample, this clone turned up a few times. The chain is built from TRBV3-1 (or the pseudogene TRBV3-2) and TRBJ2-1, with D possibly TRBD1 on 6 matching bases. Trimming removed 2 bases from V and 5 bases from J, with 13 bases in between. From germline, CDR1 is LGHDT and CDR2 YNNKEL (reference sequence). The CDR3 loop spans 15 amino acids. CDR3 in DNA: TGTGCCAGCAGCCAACCAGGGGCGCGGAACAATGAGCAGTTCTTC. Encoded protein: CASSQPGARNNEQFF.

This chain connects TRBV24-1 to TRBJ1-4, with TRBD1 matching over 7 bases. V shed 5 bases, J shed 3 bases, and the junction held 2 bases outside the gene matches. The CDR3 consists of 14 residues. Germline loops: CDR1 KGHDR, CDR2 SFDVKD. CDR3 DNA: TGTGCCACCAGTGGAGGGGGCGCTAATGAAAAACTGTTTTTT. It specifies CATSGGGANEKLFF.

The chain has TRBV9 and TRBJ2-5, with D possibly TRBD1 on 5 matching bases. V lost 3 bases and J 1 base, leaving 16 bases between the germline ends. The CDR3 is 16 amino acids. Germline V gene data show CDR1 as SGDLS and CDR2 as YYNGEE. The CDR3 DNA follows: TGTGCCAGCAGCGCTCACGAGAGACAGCCCCAAGAGACCCAGTACTTC. It is translated as CASSAHERQPQETQYF.

The chain links TRBV6-5 to TRBJ1-1, with D tentatively TRBD1 (5 bases). V dropped 0 bases and J dropped 5 bases, with 13 bases sitting between them. The CDR3 is made up of 15 amino acids. The germline V gene has CDR1 MNHEY and CDR2 SVGAGI. CDR3 in amino acids: CASSYSTVGMTEAFF. The CDR3 DNA reads TGTGCCAGCAGTTACTCGACAGTTGGTATGACTGAAGCTTTCTTT.

The count of this clone is one. The J gene is TRBJ2-5, the V gene TRBV12-3 or TRBV12-4; D unresolved. This CDR3 is 12 amino acids long. V dropped 5 bases and J dropped 10 bases, with 14 bases sitting between them. CDR3 sequence: CASSRGELDQYF. CDR3 nucleotides: TGTGCCAGCAGTCGAGGTGAGCTCGACCAGTACTTC.